A single sample gave rise to the 2 T cell receptor beta chains below, sequenced in a study of blood T cell repertoires in COVID-19. Assay used: immunoSEQ multiplex PCR; TCRdb lists only in-frame clones, some missing. The table has 210,000 or so clones, nearly 85% seen once; the top ten hold 1.3%. Sequencing was done on a sample of peripheral blood. The source of these receptors is a woman in her 30s with COVID-19, enrolled during active disease.

The chain combines TRBV6-1 with TRBJ2-1; 7 bases match TRBD2. In germline, CDR1 is MNHNS, CDR2 SASEGT. Germline trimming cut 0 bases from V and 8 bases from J; bases unmatched to any gene: 4. CDR3 length equals 14 residues. CDR3 sequence reads: CASSEAGGRDEQFF. CDR3 DNA sequence: TGTGCCAGCAGTGAAGCGGGAGGGAGGGATGAGCAGTTCTTC.

This clone occurred once. V and J are TRBV30 and TRBJ1-2; 7 nucleotides line up with TRBD1. The germline CDR1 and CDR2 sequences are GTSNPN and SVGIG (reference sequence). This CDR3 has 14 residues. V trimming: 2 bases; J trimming: 4 bases; junction bases outside the gene matches: 7. CDR3 nucleotide sequence: TGTGCCTGGAGTTACAGGGGTCTTGTCTATGGCTACACCTTC. This codes for CAWSYRGLVYGYTF. Variable domain in full (rest from reference TRBV30 and TRBJ1-2): SQTIHQWPATLVQPVGSPLSLECTVEGTSNPNLYWYRQAAGRGLQLLFYSVGIGQISSEVPQNLSASRPQDRQFILSSKKLLLSDSGFYLCAWSYRGLVYGYTFGSGTRLTVV.